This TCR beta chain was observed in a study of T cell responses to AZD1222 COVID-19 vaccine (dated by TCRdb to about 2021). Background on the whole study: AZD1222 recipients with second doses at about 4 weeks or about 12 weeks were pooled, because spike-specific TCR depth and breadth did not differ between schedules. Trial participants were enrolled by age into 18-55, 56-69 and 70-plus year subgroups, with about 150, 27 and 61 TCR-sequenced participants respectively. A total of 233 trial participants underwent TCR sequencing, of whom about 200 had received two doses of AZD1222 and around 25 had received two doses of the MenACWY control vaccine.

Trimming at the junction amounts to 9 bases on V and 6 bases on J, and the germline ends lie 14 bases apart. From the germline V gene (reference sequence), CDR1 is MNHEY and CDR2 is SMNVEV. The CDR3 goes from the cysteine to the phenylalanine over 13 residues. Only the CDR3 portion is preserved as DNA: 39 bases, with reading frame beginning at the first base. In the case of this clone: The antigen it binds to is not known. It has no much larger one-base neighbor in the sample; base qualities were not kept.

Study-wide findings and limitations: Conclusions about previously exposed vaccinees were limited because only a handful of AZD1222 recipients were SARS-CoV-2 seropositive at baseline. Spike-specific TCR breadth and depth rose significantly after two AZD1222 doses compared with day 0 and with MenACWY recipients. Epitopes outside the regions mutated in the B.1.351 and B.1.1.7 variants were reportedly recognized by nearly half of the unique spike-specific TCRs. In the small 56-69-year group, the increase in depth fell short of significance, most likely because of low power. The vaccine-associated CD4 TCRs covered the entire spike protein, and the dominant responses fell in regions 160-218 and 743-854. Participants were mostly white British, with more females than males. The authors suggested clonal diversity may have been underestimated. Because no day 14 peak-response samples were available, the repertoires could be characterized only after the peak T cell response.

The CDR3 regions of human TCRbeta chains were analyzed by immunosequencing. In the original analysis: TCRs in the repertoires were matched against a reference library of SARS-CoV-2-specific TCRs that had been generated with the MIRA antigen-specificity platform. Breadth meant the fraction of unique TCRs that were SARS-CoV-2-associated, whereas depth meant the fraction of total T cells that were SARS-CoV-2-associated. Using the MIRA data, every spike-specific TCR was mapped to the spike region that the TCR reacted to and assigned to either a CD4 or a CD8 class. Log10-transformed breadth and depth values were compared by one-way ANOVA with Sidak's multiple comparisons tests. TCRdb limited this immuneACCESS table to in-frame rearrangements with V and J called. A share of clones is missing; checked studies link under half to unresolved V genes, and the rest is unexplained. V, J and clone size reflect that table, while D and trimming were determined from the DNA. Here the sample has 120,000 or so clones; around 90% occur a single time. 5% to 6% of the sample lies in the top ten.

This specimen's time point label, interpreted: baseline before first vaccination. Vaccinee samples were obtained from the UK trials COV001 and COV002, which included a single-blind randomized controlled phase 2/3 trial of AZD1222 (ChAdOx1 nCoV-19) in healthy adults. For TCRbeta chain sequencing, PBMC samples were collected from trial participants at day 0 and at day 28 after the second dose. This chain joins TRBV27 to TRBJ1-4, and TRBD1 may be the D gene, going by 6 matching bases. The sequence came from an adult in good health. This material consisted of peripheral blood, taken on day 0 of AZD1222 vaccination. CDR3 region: CARKQGRDEKLFF. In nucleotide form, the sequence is TGTGCCAGGAAACAGGGTAGGGATGAAAAACTGTTTTTT.